These T cell receptor beta chains were read from a single sample in a study of T-cell memory formation after mild COVID-19. A single record per CDR3 protein comes from TCRdb applying MiXCR to the 5' RACE reads. Among some 210,000 distinct CDR3 sequences listed, approximately 30% were seen once. The sequencing sample was made of PBMCs or a T cell subset sorted from them (not recorded which). The source of these receptors is an adult woman who had mild COVID-19 (a few samples of this study predate the infection). Cell type and time point are not known. The CDR3 runs from the conserved cysteine through the conserved F or W. Clone size is stated in some rows and not others, as once, few, many or a class when expanded.

abundance,j_gene,v_gene,CDR3aa
few,TRBJ2-1,TRBV24-1,CATSLPGAAGMEQFF
few,TRBJ1-2,TRBV4-1,CASSQVVTANYGYTF
many,TRBJ1-3,TRBV29-1,CSVGRAGGTHGNTIYF
-,TRBJ2-1,TRBV20-1,CSASGRGLAGYNEQFF
-,TRBJ2-1,TRBV5-6,CASSYVGVDNEQFF
few,TRBJ2-5,TRBV5-8,CASSLESGTYQETQYF
few,TRBJ2-2,TRBV3-1,CASSPRGRAGELFF
-,TRBJ1-5,TRBV20-1,CSANLWVGLEGQPQHF
many,TRBJ2-5,TRBV20-1,CSAYGDVVGETQYF
-,TRBJ1-6,TRBV6-5,CASSMGDRVHNSPLHF
-,TRBJ2-7,TRBV12-3/TRBV12-4,CASSWMKGLAGDEQYF
few,TRBJ2-1,TRBV12-3/TRBV12-4,CASSFPLTSGGDNEQFF
-,TRBJ2-3,TRBV10-3,CAIRPTDSLTDTQYF
few,TRBJ2-7,TRBV14,CASSPGTLPYEQYF
once,TRBJ2-5,TRBV28,CASSLWTGGVGETQYF
few,TRBJ1-2,TRBV5-6,CASSVGYGYTF
-,TRBJ2-1,TRBV5-1,CASSSTMGLAGDEQFF
-,TRBJ2-7,TRBV9,CASSVDGPYEQYF
few,TRBJ1-2,TRBV29-1,CSVGQGYGYTF
few,TRBJ2-7,TRBV5-1,CASTDGSGGHEQYF
-,TRBJ2-5,TRBV13,CASSAGGRETQYF
few,TRBJ2-4,TRBV3-1,CASSQEKALAKNIQYF
few,TRBJ2-1,TRBV7-9,CASSPRRSVGNEQFF
few,TRBJ2-1,TRBV12-3/TRBV12-4,CASATHDRGTSEQFF
few,TRBJ2-1,TRBV5-1,CASSWDRGRLYKAEQFF
few,TRBJ2-5,TRBV5-1,CASSLEFGTQYF
-,TRBJ2-1,TRBV29-1,CSVEETSVLIF
-,TRBJ1-1,TRBV12-3/TRBV12-4,CASSGGTGGNKNTEAFF
few,TRBJ2-1,TRBV29-1,CSVDESPAGEQFF
-,TRBJ2-1,TRBV3-1,CASSQPRWGAEQFF
few,TRBJ1-1,TRBV20-1,CSARGGSDMNTEAFF
few,TRBJ1-4,TRBV7-9,CASSSPPGLTSTNEKLFF
-,TRBJ2-7,TRBV6-5,CASGEIAGSSYEQYF
few,TRBJ2-3,TRBV15,CATSSWTSGGLTDTQYF
-,TRBJ1-2,TRBV2,CASTEGGRGRFYGYTF
-,TRBJ1-3,TRBV4-2,CASSVGQNRRNTIYF
few,TRBJ2-4,TRBV7-2,CASSLMPSGTAKNIQYF
-,TRBJ2-1,TRBV7-8,CASSLRDSPRNEQFF
-,TRBJ1-1,TRBV5-1,CASSSTGTNPRWNTEAFF